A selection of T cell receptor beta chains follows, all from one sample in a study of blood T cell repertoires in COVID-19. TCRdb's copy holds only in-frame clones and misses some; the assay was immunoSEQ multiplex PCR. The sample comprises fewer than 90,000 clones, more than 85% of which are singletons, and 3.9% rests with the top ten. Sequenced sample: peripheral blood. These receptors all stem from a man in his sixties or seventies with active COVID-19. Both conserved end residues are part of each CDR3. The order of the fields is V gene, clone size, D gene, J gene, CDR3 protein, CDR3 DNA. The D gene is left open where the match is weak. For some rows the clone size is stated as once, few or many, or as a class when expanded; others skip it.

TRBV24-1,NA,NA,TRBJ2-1,CATSDLRGYGEQFF,TGTGCCACCAGTGATTTGAGAGGGTACGGTGAGCAGTTCTTC
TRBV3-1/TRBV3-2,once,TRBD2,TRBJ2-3,CASSPYTSGSPRGDTQYF,TGTGCCAGCAGCCCCTACACTAGCGGGAGCCCGAGGGGAGATACGCAGTATTTT
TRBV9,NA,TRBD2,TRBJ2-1,CASSAAGGTDEQFF,TGTGCCAGCAGCGCAGCGGGAGGGACGGATGAGCAGTTCTTC
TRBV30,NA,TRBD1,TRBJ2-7,CAWSTPGQGGYEQYF,TGTGCCTGGAGTACCCCGGGACAGGGGGGCTACGAGCAGTACTTC
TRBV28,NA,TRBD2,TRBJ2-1,CASSTASGRIYNEQFF,TGTGCCAGCAGCACCGCTAGCGGGAGGATTTACAATGAGCAGTTCTTC
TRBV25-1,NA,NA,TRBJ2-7,CASSESGGVGHEQYF,TGTGCCAGCAGTGAATCGGGCGGGGTCGGGCACGAGCAGTACTTC
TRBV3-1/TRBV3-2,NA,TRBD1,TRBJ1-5,CASSHSGQGTYSNQPQHF,TGTGCCAGCAGCCACTCCGGACAGGGAACTTATAGCAATCAGCCCCAGCATTTT
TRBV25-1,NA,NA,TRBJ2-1,CASSVFVGVHNEQFF,TGTGCCAGCAGTGTGTTCGTGGGAGTCCACAATGAGCAGTTCTTC
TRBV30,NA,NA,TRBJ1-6,CAWSTTRSSYNSPLHF,TGTGCCTGGAGTACAACGAGGAGCTCCTATAATTCACCCCTCCACTTT
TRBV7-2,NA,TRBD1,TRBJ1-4,CASSRDSQNEKLFF,TGTGCCAGCAGCCGGGACAGCCAAAATGAAAAACTGTTTTTT
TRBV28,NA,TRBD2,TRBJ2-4,CASRGGSGAKNIQYF,TGTGCCAGCAGGGGCGGGAGTGGGGCCAAAAACATTCAGTACTTC
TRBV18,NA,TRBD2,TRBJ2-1,CASSPGGGNEQFF,TGTGCCAGCTCACCAGGGGGGGGCAATGAGCAGTTCTTC
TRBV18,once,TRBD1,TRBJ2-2,CASSPPYRGPNTGELFF,TGTGCCAGCTCACCGCCATACAGGGGGCCGAACACCGGGGAGCTGTTTTTT
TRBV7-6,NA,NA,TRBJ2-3,CASSLEGVGGRGTDTQYF,TGTGCCAGCAGCTTAGAAGGCGTCGGGGGGCGCGGGACAGATACGCAGTATTTT